This T cell receptor delta chain appears in the sequencing data of a study of gamma-delta T cells after stem cell transplantation. This clone was seen only a few times. A clone one base away is much larger, so this may be a read error. This CDR3 is also generated by other DNA sequences in the sample. TCRdb re-called the RT-PCR reads using CATT. The sample has about 3,200 delta-chain clones, around 1.7% seen once; the top ten hold 30% to 40%. CDR3 length: 14 residues. V was pared by 3 bases and J by 2 bases, with 5 bases of the junction left unmatched. Germline V gene sequence: CDR1 GEAIGNYY, CDR2 EKD. The rearrangement links TRDV2 to TRDJ1; 7 nucleotides agree with TRDD3. The clonotype originates from a human donor. It is not recorded whose cells these are; they may come from a transplant donor. Sequenced: gamma-delta T cells. The CDR3 loop is CACDPLGATDKLIF. In DNA form, the CDR3 reads TGTGCCTGTGACCCGCTGGGGGCTACCGATAAACTCATCTTT.